These T cell receptor beta chains were read from a single sample in a study of blood T cell repertoires in COVID-19. The data were produced by immunoSEQ multiplex PCR, yet TCRdb's version contains in-frame clones alone and is incomplete. Counted here are roughly 39,000 clones, about 90% occurring once; the ten biggest clones make up 24%. Sequences were obtained from peripheral blood. Source of these receptors: a man between 50 and 59 years old with active or convalescent COVID-19. Both conserved end residues are part of each CDR3. A D gene is named only where the DNA matches it firmly. The listing skips clone size in some rows; elsewhere it reads once, few, many or a size class.

TRBV20-1	NA	TRBJ2-7	NA	CSAPEFYEQYF	TGCAGTGCCCCGGAGTTCTACGAGCAGTACTTC
TRBV6-5	NA	TRBJ1-4	once	CASSYKVGDEKLFF	TGTGCCAGCAGTTACAAGGTCGGGGATGAAAAACTGTTTTTT
TRBV7-8	NA	TRBJ1-6	NA	CASSSMGGNSPLHF	TGTGCCAGCAGCTCGATGGGGGGAAATTCACCCCTCCACTTT
TRBV12-3/TRBV12-4	NA	TRBJ1-1	NA	CASTPWADEAFF	TGTGCCAGCACCCCTTGGGCAGACGAAGCTTTCTTT
TRBV2	TRBD1	TRBJ1-6	once	CASIPGQSSYNSPLHF	TGTGCCAGCATCCCGGGACAGAGCTCCTATAATTCACCCCTCCACTTT
TRBV11-3	NA	TRBJ1-5	NA	CASSPGGGQPQHF	TGTGCCAGCAGCCCCGGGGGGGGTCAGCCCCAGCATTTT
TRBV7-9	NA	TRBJ2-7	NA	CASSLEGSAGQYF	TGTGCCAGCAGCTTGGAGGGGAGCGCGGGGCAGTACTTC
TRBV2	NA	TRBJ1-1	NA	CAGGGTMNTEAFF	TGTGCCGGGGGGGGGACCATGAACACTGAAGCTTTCTTT
TRBV24-1	NA	TRBJ2-3	NA	CATSDLTGAADTQYF	TGTGCCACCAGTGATTTGACGGGAGCGGCGGATACGCAGTATTTT
TRBV5-1	TRBD2	TRBJ2-2	once	CASSLETSSNTGELFF	TGCGCCAGCAGCTTGGAGACTAGCTCGAACACCGGGGAGCTGTTTTTT
TRBV4-1	NA	TRBJ1-1	NA	CASSQGGQGANTEAFF	TGCGCCAGCAGCCAAGGGGGGCAGGGTGCGAACACTGAAGCTTTCTTT
TRBV5-1	NA	TRBJ2-3	NA	CASSLVGVSGTDTQYF	TGCGCCAGCAGCTTGGTGGGTGTCAGCGGCACAGATACGCAGTATTTT
TRBV21-1	NA	TRBJ2-2	NA	CASSLRQGVTGELFF	TGTGCCAGCAGCTTAAGACAGGGGGTCACCGGGGAGCTGTTTTTT
TRBV19	TRBD1	TRBJ1-5	NA	CASSSETGQGRQPQHF	TGTGCCAGTAGTTCCGAAACCGGACAGGGGAGACAGCCCCAGCATTTT
TRBV7-8	TRBD2	TRBJ2-1	NA	CASSFLAGGINEQFF	TGTGCCAGCAGCTTCCTAGCGGGGGGGATCAATGAGCAGTTCTTC
TRBV20-1	NA	TRBJ2-3	NA	CSAPPGDTQYF	TGCAGTGCTCCCCCGGGGGATACGCAGTATTTT
TRBV6-5	TRBD2	TRBJ2-3	NA	CASLPLAGGSDTQYF	TGTGCCAGCCTCCCTCTAGCGGGGGGTTCAGATACGCAGTATTTT
TRBV7-9	TRBD1	TRBJ2-7	NA	CASSSTGGSFEQYF	TGTGCCAGCAGCTCCACAGGGGGCTCGTTCGAGCAGTACTTC
TRBV28	TRBD2	TRBJ2-7	NA	CASSSSGRERNEQYF	TGTGCCAGCAGTTCTAGCGGGAGGGAAAGGAACGAGCAGTACTTC
TRBV9	NA	TRBJ2-1	once	CASSGDGYEQFF	TGTGCCAGCAGCGGAGACGGGTATGAGCAGTTCTTC
TRBV29-1	NA	TRBJ1-1	once	CSGWGGMDTEAFF	TGCAGCGGCTGGGGGGGTATGGACACTGAAGCTTTCTTT
TRBV2	TRBD1	TRBJ2-5	NA	CASPTGVKETQYF	TGTGCCAGCCCGACAGGGGTAAAAGAGACCCAGTACTTC
TRBV23-1	NA	TRBJ1-6	NA	CASSPPPLHF	TGCGCCAGCAGCCCTCCCCCCCTCCACTTT
TRBV27	TRBD1	TRBJ1-2	NA	CASSLSTGTGSRGYTF	TGTGCCAGCAGTTTATCAACAGGGACAGGGAGTCGCGGCTACACCTTC
TRBV19	NA	TRBJ1-4	NA	CASQLAAGNEKLFF	TGTGCTTCCCAACTAGCCGCGGGTAATGAAAAACTGTTTTTT
TRBV27	TRBD1	TRBJ1-5	NA	CASRGQGYSQPQHF	TGTGCCAGCAGGGGACAGGGGTACAGTCAGCCCCAGCATTTT